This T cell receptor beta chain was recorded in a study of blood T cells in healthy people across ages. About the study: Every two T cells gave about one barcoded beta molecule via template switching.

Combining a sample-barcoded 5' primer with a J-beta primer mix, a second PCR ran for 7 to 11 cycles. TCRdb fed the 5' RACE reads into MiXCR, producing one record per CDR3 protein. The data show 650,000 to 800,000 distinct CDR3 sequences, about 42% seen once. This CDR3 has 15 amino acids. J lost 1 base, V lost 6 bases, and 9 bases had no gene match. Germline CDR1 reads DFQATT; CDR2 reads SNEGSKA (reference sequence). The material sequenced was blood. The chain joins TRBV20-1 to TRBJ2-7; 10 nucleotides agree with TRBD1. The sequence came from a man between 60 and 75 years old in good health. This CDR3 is CSALSLDRGSYEQYF. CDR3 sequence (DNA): TGCAGTGCCCTATCCTTGGACAGGGGGTCCTACGAGCAGTACTTC.